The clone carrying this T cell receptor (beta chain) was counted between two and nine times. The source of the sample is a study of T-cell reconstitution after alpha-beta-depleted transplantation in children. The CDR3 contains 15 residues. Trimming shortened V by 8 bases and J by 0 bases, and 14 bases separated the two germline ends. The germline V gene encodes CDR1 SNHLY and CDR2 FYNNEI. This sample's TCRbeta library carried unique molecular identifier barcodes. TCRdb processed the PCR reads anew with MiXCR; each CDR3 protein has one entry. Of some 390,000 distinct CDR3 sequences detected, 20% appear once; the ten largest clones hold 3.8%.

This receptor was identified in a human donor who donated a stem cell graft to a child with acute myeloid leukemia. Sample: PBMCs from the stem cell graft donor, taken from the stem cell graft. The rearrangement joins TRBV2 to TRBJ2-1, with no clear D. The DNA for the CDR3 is TGTGCCAGCCCGCTGGGCACCGTCTCCTACAATGAGCAGTTCTTC. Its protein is CASPLGTVSYNEQFF. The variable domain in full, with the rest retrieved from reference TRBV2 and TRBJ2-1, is EPEVTQTPSHQVTQMGQEVILRCVPISNHLYFYWYRQILGQKVEFLVSFYNNEISEKSEIFDDQFSVERPDGSNFTLKIRSTKLEDSAMYFCASPLGTVSYNEQFFGPGTRLTVL.